This T cell receptor (beta chain) appears in the sequencing data of a study of blood T cell repertoires in COVID-19. In the study overall: Acute and convalescent COVID-19 specimens originated in the United States, Italy and Spain. PBMCs, B-cell-depleted T cells, or T cells were the source of the cDNA or gDNA that made up the material.

Original analysis: Amplification with reference gene primers provided the estimates of nucleated cell counts. Assay: immunoSEQ multiplex PCR; the TCRdb copy retains only in-frame clones and omits some. Clone size and the V and J calls come from that table; the DNA yielded D and trimming. The sample comprises fewer than 200,000 clones, 84% of which are singletons, and about 7% rests with the top ten. This TCR was recovered from a human donor in a cohort sampled during active COVID-19. The sequenced material came from peripheral blood.

The CDR3 sequence: CASSLVIAGSYEQYF. CDR3 nucleotide sequence: TGTGCCAGCAGCTTAGTCATAGCGGGGTCCTACGAGCAGTACTTC. This sequence joins TRBV7-2 and TRBJ2-7; 8 bases match TRBD2. The CDR3 is 15 amino acids. In germline, CDR1 is SGHTA, CDR2 FQGNSA. V shed 1 base and J 1 base; nucleotides not matched to a gene: 3. The variable domain in full, completed from reference TRBV7-2 and TRBJ2-7, reads GAGVSQSPSNKVTEKGKDVELRCDPISGHTALYWYRQSLGQGLEFLIYFQGNSAPDKSGLPSDRFSAERTGGSVSTLTIQRTQQEDSAVYLCASSLVIAGSYEQYFGPGTRLTVT.